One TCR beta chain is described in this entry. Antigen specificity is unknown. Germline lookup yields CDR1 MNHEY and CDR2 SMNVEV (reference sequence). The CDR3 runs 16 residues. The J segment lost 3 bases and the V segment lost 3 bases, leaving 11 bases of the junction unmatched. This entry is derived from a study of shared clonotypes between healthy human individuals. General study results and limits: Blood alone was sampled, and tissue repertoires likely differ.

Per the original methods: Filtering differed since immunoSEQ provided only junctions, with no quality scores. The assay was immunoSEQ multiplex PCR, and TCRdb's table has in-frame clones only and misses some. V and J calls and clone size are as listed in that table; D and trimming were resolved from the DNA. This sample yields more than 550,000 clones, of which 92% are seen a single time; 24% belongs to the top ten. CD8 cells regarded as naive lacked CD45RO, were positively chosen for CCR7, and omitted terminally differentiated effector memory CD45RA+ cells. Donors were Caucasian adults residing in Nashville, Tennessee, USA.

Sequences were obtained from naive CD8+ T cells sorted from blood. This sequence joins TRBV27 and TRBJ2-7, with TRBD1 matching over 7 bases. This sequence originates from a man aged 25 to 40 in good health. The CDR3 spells CASSFTGALSYYEQYF. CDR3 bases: TGTGCCAGCAGTTTTACAGGGGCCCTCAGCTACTACGAGCAGTACTTC.